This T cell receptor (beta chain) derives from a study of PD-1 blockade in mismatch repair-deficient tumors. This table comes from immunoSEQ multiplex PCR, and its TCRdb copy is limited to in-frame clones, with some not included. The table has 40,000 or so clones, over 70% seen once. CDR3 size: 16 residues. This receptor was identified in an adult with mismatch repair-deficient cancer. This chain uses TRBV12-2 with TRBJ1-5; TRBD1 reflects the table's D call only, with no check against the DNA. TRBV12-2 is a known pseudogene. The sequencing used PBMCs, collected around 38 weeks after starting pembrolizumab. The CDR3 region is CASRPGAGGSNQPQHF. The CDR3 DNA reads TGTGCAAGTCGCCCGGGGGCAGGGGGCAGCAATCAGCCCCAGCATTTT.